This T cell receptor beta chain was captured by sequencing in a study of neurological immune-mediated disorders. Germline lookup yields CDR1 MNHEY and CDR2 SVGEGT. The CDR3 is 13 amino acids. V was cut by 7 bases and J by 6 bases, with 13 bases left in between. TCRdb itself ran the 5' RACE reads through MiXCR, one entry per CDR3 protein. The sample records about 88,000 distinct CDR3 sequences, roughly 4% being singletons. From 2 million PBMCs stored at -80 C, the unsorted libraries were generated. General study findings and limits: CDR3 amino acid sequences found in expanded clones were never shared across subjects, suggesting private repertoires in all groups.

This clonotype has a count of ten or more. Its target is not known. This TCR was sampled from a woman between 18 and 30 years old with multiple sclerosis. The rearrangement links TRBV6-2 or TRBV6-3 to TRBJ2-4; D tentatively reads TRBD1 or TRBD2 (6 bases each). The sequenced sample consisted of PBMCs. The CDR3 sequence is CASKPGAGNIQYF. CDR3 coding DNA: TGTGCCAGCAAGCCGGGGGCCGGAAACATTCAGTACTTC.